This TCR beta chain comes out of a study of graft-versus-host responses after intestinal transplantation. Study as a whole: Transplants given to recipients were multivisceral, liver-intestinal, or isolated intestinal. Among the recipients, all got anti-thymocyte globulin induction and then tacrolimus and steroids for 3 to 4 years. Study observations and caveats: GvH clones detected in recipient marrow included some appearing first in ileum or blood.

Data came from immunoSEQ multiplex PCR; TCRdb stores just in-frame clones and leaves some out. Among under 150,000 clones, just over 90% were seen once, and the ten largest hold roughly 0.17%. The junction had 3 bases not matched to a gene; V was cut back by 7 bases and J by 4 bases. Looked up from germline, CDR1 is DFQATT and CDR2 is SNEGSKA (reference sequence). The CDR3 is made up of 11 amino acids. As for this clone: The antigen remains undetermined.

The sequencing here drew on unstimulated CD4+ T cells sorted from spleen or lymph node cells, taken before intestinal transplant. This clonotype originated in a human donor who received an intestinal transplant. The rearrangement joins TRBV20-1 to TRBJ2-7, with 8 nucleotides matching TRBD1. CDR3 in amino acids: CSVQGEYEQYF. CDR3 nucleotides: TGCAGTGTACAGGGGGAGTACGAGCAGTACTTC.